One and the same sample provided the 27 T cell receptor beta chains below, sequenced in a study of identical twins. TCRdb ran MiXCR on the 5' RACE reads and lists one entry per CDR3 protein. Here the sample spans over 500,000 distinct CDR3 sequences, 22% being singletons. The same specimen was also included in a second study, on T cells expressing NK-cell markers.

Sequencing was performed on CD4+ T cells sorted from blood. The receptors were sampled from a woman between 18 and 29 years old in good health.

This chain joins TRBV20-1 and TRBJ2-7; 7 bases line up with TRBD2. CDR1 DFQATT and CDR2 SNEGSKA come from the germline V gene (reference sequence). V was pared by 2 bases and J by 2 bases, with 6 bases of the junction left unmatched. This CDR3 is built from 14 residues. The CDR3 loop is CSARMRGRAYEQYF. The CDR3 DNA follows: TGCAGTGCTAGAATGCGGGGGAGGGCCTACGAGCAGTACTTC.

The table lists this clonotype with a few counts. The V and J genes are TRBV18 and TRBJ1-5, with D hard to call. There are 12 residues in the CDR3. Trimming took 5 bases from V and 3 from J, leaving 5 bases between them. Looked up from germline, CDR1 is KGHSH and CDR2 is LQKENI. The CDR3 sequence: CASSAFNQPQHF. CDR3 nucleotides: TGTGCCAGCTCAGCCTTCAATCAGCCCCAGCATTTT.

This chain links TRBV12-3 or TRBV12-4 with TRBJ1-5, with D uncertain. Trimming took 7 bases from V and 6 from J, leaving 10 bases between them. The CDR3 loop spans 12 amino acids. CDR3 DNA sequence: TGTGCCAGCAACTTGCCCTCTCAGCCCCAGCATTTT. Amino acid sequence: CASNLPSQPQHF.

The chain couples TRBV2 to TRBJ2-1, with a weak D call TRBD2 (5 bases). V was cut by 6 bases and J by 6 bases, with 15 bases left in between. CDR3 length: 14 amino acids. Germline values: CDR1 SNHLY, CDR2 FYNNEI. The CDR3 bases are TGTGCCAGCAGCGGGGTCCGGGGTCTCAATGAGCAGTTCTTC. This sequence encodes CASSGVRGLNEQFF.

V is TRBV20-1 and J is TRBJ1-2, with D perhaps matching TRBD1 (5 bases). V shed 5 bases and J shed 8 bases, with 15 bases lying between them. Germline CDR1 DFQATT, CDR2 SNEGSKA (reference sequence). The length of the CDR3 is 12 residues. CDR3 nucleotide sequence: TGCAGTGCTGCGGGGGGATTTAGCGGCTACACCTTC. The encoded protein is CSAAGGFSGYTF.

The chain recombines TRBV6-1 with TRBJ2-1, with D tentatively TRBD1 (5 bases). This CDR3 contains 15 residues. CDR1 MNHNS and CDR2 SASEGT come from the germline V gene. Trimming removed 5 bases at V and 8 bases at J, with 19 bases between. CDR3 bases: TGTGCCAGCAGTCCCCTTGTAGGGGCGGCAGATGAGCAGTTCTTC. Encoded protein: CASSPLVGAADEQFF.

This chain connects TRBV7-8 to TRBJ2-1; 12 nucleotides line up with TRBD2. CDR1 and CDR2 (germline): SGHVS, FQNEAQ. V lost 0 bases, J lost 8 bases, and 2 bases stayed unmatched. The CDR3 runs to 15 residues. DNA of the CDR3: TGTGCCAGCAGCTTAGCTCTAGCGGGAGGGGATGAGCAGTTCTTC. As protein: CASSLALAGGDEQFF.

This clonotype was counted only a few times. The rearrangement joins TRBV7-2 to TRBJ2-7; 10 bases are shared with TRBD2. This CDR3 contains 17 residues. The germline CDR1 and CDR2 sequences are SGHTA and FQGNSA. With 4 bases clipped from V and 7 bases from J, the junction kept 16 bases outside the gene matches. The CDR3 nucleotides read TGTGCCAGCAGCTCCCACGGGACTAGCGCCGCTGGGGGGGAGCAGTACTTC. This encodes CASSSHGTSAAGGEQYF.

The V and J genes are TRBV27 and TRBJ1-4; 9 bases align to TRBD1. The CDR3 sequence is 14 residues long. Trimming took 8 bases from V and 8 from J; bases not matched to a gene: 9. From germline, CDR1 is MNHEY and CDR2 SMNVEV (reference sequence). The CDR3 loop is CASGNRGLSEKLFF. CDR3 coding DNA: TGTGCCAGCGGGAACAGGGGGCTCTCGGAAAAACTGTTTTTT.

This clonotype was counted only a few times. The chain links TRBV7-2 to TRBJ2-3; 9 bases line up with TRBD2. Germline CDR1 reads SGHTA; CDR2 reads FQGNSA. J was trimmed by 5 bases and V by 0 bases; bases with no gene match: 12. This CDR3 has 18 residues. For the CDR3, the DNA is TGTGCCAGCAGCTTAGCGTCTGGTGGCGGGAGGGCCGGAGATACGCAGTATTTT. Protein product: CASSLASGGGRAGDTQYF.

The chain has TRBV29-1 and TRBJ2-5; TRBD1 might be the D (6 bases). Between the trimmed V and J ends, which lost 7 bases and 5 bases, there was a span of 11 bases. This CDR3 spans 11 amino acids. The germline V gene encodes CDR1 SQVTM and CDR2 ANQGSEA. The CDR3 region has the DNA TGCAGCGGACAGGTTATGGAGACCCAGTACTTC. It codes for CSGQVMETQYF.

The sample holds one count of this clonotype. The rearrangement joins TRBV9 to TRBJ2-7, with D unresolved. Trimming removed 1 base at V and 4 bases at J, with 15 bases between. The CDR3 loop spans 15 amino acids. CDR1 and CDR2 (germline): SGDLS, YYNGEE. The CDR3 sequence is CASSVSPGQAYEQYF. For the CDR3, the DNA is TGTGCCAGCAGCGTATCCCCCGGGCAGGCTTACGAGCAGTACTTC.

This chain uses TRBV6-1 with TRBJ2-3; unclear D gene. The CDR3 extends over 13 amino acids. With 6 bases removed from V and 8 bases from J, the gap between germline ends came to 15 bases. Per germline, CDR1 MNHNS and CDR2 SASEGT. The CDR3, as DNA: TGTGCCAGCAGGGGCCGAACGAAGGGTACGCAGTATTTT. Protein sequence: CASRGRTKGTQYF.

In its sample, this clonotype was seen a few times. The chain recombines TRBV6-5 with TRBJ2-5; no definite D call. The CDR3 extends over 12 amino acids. Germline loops: CDR1 MNHEY, CDR2 SVGAGI. Trimming removed 8 bases at V and 1 base at J, with 8 bases between. In DNA form, the CDR3 reads TGTGCCAGCCGGGCGGTCCAAGAGACCCAGTACTTC. It encodes CASRAVQETQYF.

This clonotype has ten or more counts. V gene TRBV20-1 combines with J gene TRBJ2-1, with 10 bases identical to TRBD2. Germline V gene sequence: CDR1 DFQATT, CDR2 SNEGSKA (reference sequence). Germline trimming cut 6 bases from V and 9 bases from J; bases unmatched to any gene: 11. This CDR3 has 14 residues. CDR3: CSASKPSGRFEQFF. CDR3 sequence (DNA): TGCAGTGCCAGTAAGCCTAGCGGGAGATTTGAGCAGTTCTTC.

The chain recombines TRBV10-3 with TRBJ1-6, with D perhaps TRBD1 (6 bases). With 6 bases removed from V and 10 bases from J, the gap between germline ends came to 19 bases. The CDR3 is made up of 15 amino acids. CDR1 is ENHRY and CDR2 is SYGVKD in the germline V gene. In DNA, the CDR3 is TGTGCCATCAGCGGAGTTGGGGGCCTCGGGTCACCCCTCCACTTT. Translation gives CAISGVGGLGSPLHF.

This clonotype was observed at least ten times. The chain carries TRBV29-1 and TRBJ2-5; the match to TRBD1 covers 8 bases. Germline CDR1 is SQVTM and CDR2 is ANQGSEA. CDR3 length: 12 residues. V shed 4 bases and J 2 bases; nucleotides not matched to a gene: 0. This CDR3 reads CSVGTGQETQYF. The CDR3 DNA follows: TGCAGCGTTGGGACAGGGCAAGAGACCCAGTACTTC.

This clonotype turned up a few times. The chain is built from TRBV10-2 and TRBJ2-1, with D possibly being TRBD1 or TRBD2 (5 bases each). The CDR3 runs 14 residues. Germline V gives CDR1 WSHSY, CDR2 SAAADI. V lost 7 bases to trimming and J lost 0 bases, with 10 bases between them. CDR3 amino acids: CASTRGPSYNEQFF. In DNA form, the CDR3 reads TGCGCCAGCACCCGGGGCCCCTCCTACAATGAGCAGTTCTTC.

This rearrangement joins TRBV18 to TRBJ2-3, with 7 bases that match TRBD1. With 4 bases clipped from V and 4 bases from J, the junction kept 5 bases outside the gene matches. From germline, CDR1 is KGHSH and CDR2 LQKENI. This CDR3 is 14 amino acids long. The CDR3, as DNA: TGTGCCAGCTCACTTAACAGGGGAGCAGATACGCAGTATTTT. This gives the protein CASSLNRGADTQYF.

The V and J genes are TRBV7-9 and TRBJ1-1, with D unresolved. Germline V gene lookup returns CDR1 SEHNR and CDR2 FQNEAQ (reference sequence). The CDR3 covers 14 residues. V gave up 4 bases and J gave up 6 bases, with 15 bases separating them. CDR3 DNA: TGTGCCAGCAGCTCAAAGCGGGGAATGGCTGAAGCTTTCTTT. Amino acid sequence: CASSSKRGMAEAFF.

This clonotype was seen more than once but under ten times. The CDR3 DNA follows: TGCAGTGCTAGAGACAGGGATCCTTTGTGGACTGAAGCTTTCTTT. As protein: CSARDRDPLWTEAFF. This chain joins TRBV20-1 and TRBJ1-1, with a possible D match to TRBD1 (5 bases). Germline CDR1 DFQATT, CDR2 SNEGSKA (reference sequence). The CDR3 loop spans 15 amino acids. The ends were cut back, 0 bases at V and 5 bases at J, with 16 bases in the middle.

This clonotype turned up a few times. J is TRBJ2-3 and V is TRBV5-1; a weak D match, TRBD2 (5 bases). Germline CDR1 is SGHRS and CDR2 is YFSETQ. This CDR3 is built from 14 residues. V lost 0 bases and J 4 bases, leaving 9 bases between the germline ends. As DNA, the CDR3 is TGCGCCAGCAGCTTGGATCCGGGGTCAGATACGCAGTATTTT. The encoded protein is CASSLDPGSDTQYF.

The chain links TRBV20-1 to TRBJ2-2; 11 bases are a match to TRBD2. The CDR3 contains 14 residues. Losses at the gene ends were 3 bases for V and 4 bases for J; bases not matched to a gene: 1. Looked up from germline, CDR1 is DFQATT and CDR2 is SNEGSKA (reference sequence). Here the CDR3 DNA reads TGCAGTGCTAGGACTAGCGGGATCACCGGGGAGCTGTTTTTT. Translation gives CSARTSGITGELFF.

This clonotype was seen only a few times. CDR3 DNA sequence: TGTGCCATTAAAAGACGGGGGTTCATGAACACTGAAGCTTTCTTT. Its protein is CAIKRRGFMNTEAFF. V gene TRBV10-3 combines with J gene TRBJ1-1, with D tentatively TRBD1 (5 bases). The CDR3 extends over 15 amino acids. Trimming removed 9 bases at V and 0 bases at J, with 17 bases between. Per germline, CDR1 ENHRY and CDR2 SYGVKD.

In its sample, this clonotype was seen many times. V gene TRBV20-1 combines with J gene TRBJ2-6; a weak D match, TRBD2 (6 bases). Per the germline V gene, CDR1 is DFQATT and CDR2 is SNEGSKA (reference sequence). The V gene lost 6 bases and the J gene lost 2 bases, with 8 bases spanning the gap. This CDR3 region has 13 residues. CDR3 nucleotide sequence: TGCAGTGCCCGGAGGGCTGGGGCCAACGTCCTGACTTTC. Amino acid sequence: CSARRAGANVLTF.

The chain joins TRBV9 to TRBJ2-7, with 10 bases matching TRBD2. The germline V gene has CDR1 SGDLS and CDR2 YYNGEE. V gave up 0 bases and J gave up 5 bases; unmatched junction bases: 2. The CDR3 contains 14 residues. CDR3 region: CASSVDLAGDEQYF. Here the CDR3 DNA reads TGTGCCAGCAGCGTAGATCTAGCGGGGGACGAGCAGTACTTC.

The table lists this clonotype with a few counts. The chain uses TRBV5-1 and TRBJ1-2; D unclear. V lost 4 bases, J lost 8 bases, and 18 bases lay in between. CDR1 SGHRS and CDR2 YFSETQ come from the germline V gene. CDR3 length: 14 residues. CDR3 residues: CASSVGPGNGGYTF. The CDR3 nucleotides read TGCGCCAGCAGCGTAGGACCGGGAAATGGGGGCTACACCTTC.